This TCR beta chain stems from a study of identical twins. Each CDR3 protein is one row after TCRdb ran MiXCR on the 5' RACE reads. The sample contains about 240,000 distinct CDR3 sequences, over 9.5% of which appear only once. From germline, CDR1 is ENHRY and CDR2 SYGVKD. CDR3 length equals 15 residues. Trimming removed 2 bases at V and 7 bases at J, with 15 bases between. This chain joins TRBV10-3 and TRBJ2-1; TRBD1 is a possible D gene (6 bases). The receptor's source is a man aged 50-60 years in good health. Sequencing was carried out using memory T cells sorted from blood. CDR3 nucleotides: TGTGCCATCAGTGAGAACAGGGCCCTCGAGAATGAGCAGTTCTTC. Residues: CAISENRALENEQFF.